This T cell receptor beta chain was sequenced during a study of shared clonotypes between healthy human individuals. Whole-study findings and limits: Larger estimated richness was generally seen in naive subsets than in memory subsets.

The CDR3 length is 16 residues. Germline assignment: CDR1 SGHRS and CDR2 YFSETQ. V shed 3 bases, J shed 8 bases, and the junction held 7 bases outside the gene matches. An approximately 210 ng quantity of DNA, 32,000 or so T cell genomes, went into the sorted-subset replicate PCRs. TCRdb's copy holds only in-frame clones and misses some; the assay was immunoSEQ multiplex PCR. The sample holds some 2.3 million clones, more than 85% seen once. Each donor was a Caucasian adult residing in Nashville, Tennessee. Remarks on this clone: Its cognate antigen is unknown.

This TCR derives from a man younger than 35 in good health. Some clones in this sample may be carry-over from other donors' samples. Specimen: naive CD4+ T cells from PBMCs. Subset given: CD45RA+ positively selected. J is TRBJ2-1 and V is TRBV5-1; 14 bases match TRBD2. The CDR3 spells CASSSGRGLAGDEQFF. The CDR3 nucleotides are TGCGCCAGCAGCTCCGGGAGGGGACTAGCGGGAGATGAGCAGTTCTTC.